This T cell receptor beta chain emerged from a study of vaccination and CD4 T cells after COVID-19. Details on this clonotype: Its antigen remains unidentified.

Treatment meaning: approximately 9-day PBMC culture with coronavirus spike peptide pools or control peptides (ViraFEST assay). Once obtained from cultured CD4+ T cells, the DNA was sequenced using the Oncomine TCR Beta short-read assay. Each CDR3 protein gets one entry after TCRdb re-called the PCR reads with MiXCR. The profile covers about 14,000 distinct CDR3 sequences, with around 50% appearing a single time and under 11% taken by the ten largest. Material: CD4+ T cells from blood, cultured in vitro, obtained before SARS-CoV-2 vaccination. This TCR was recovered from a human donor who had recovered from COVID-19.

The DNA for the CDR3 is TGTGCCAGCAGCCGAGAGAGGGTCTTCGAGCAGTACTTC. This encodes CASSRERVFEQYF. The chain couples TRBV3-1 to TRBJ2-7; D is perhaps TRBD2 (5 bases). CDR1 is LGHDT, CDR2 YNNKEL, per germline (reference sequence). The germline V and J ends were trimmed by 4 bases and 6 bases, with 13 bases remaining between them. The length of the CDR3 is 13 residues.